The subject of this entry is one T cell receptor (beta chain). The sample originates from a study of blood T cell repertoires in COVID-19. Study summary: Acute-phase and convalescent COVID-19 samples originated in the United States, Italy and Spain.

CDR1 is SGHAT, CDR2 FQNNGV, per germline. The length of the CDR3 is 16 residues. V lost 1 base and J lost 3; bases outside the gene matches: 3. The repertoire was sequenced with immunoSEQ multiplex PCR; TCRdb's copy has only in-frame clones and lacks some. The top ten hold roughly 3.7% of the sample, which has under 250,000 clones, 80% to 90% seen once. This chain connects TRBV11-2 to TRBJ2-7; 13 bases are shared with TRBD2. This TCR derives from a woman under 40 who had been exposed to COVID-19. The sequencing sample was made of PBMCs or T cells enriched from blood (not recorded which). CDR3 in amino acids: CASSLAGTSGIYEQYF. DNA of the CDR3: TGTGCCAGCAGCTTAGCTGGGACTAGCGGGATCTACGAGCAGTACTTC.